Included here is one TCR beta chain sequence, with context. Its matching antigen is unknown. This sample stems from a study of a mutant IDH1 vaccine in newly diagnosed glioma. Libraries were prepared by immunoSEQ multiplex PCR; TCRdb keeps only in-frame clonotypes and omits some of them. The profile shows approximately 50,000 clones, approximately 79% of them singletons. Points from the study as a whole: Among top peripheral T cell clonotypes, changes seemed unrelated to pseudoprogression.

Time point specified: week 35, safety follow-up. The study gave 300 ug of mutant IDH1 20-mer peptide per vaccine dose, with topical imiquimod. Germline V gene data show CDR1 as SGDLS and CDR2 as YYNGEE. Trimming shortened V by 7 bases and J by 0 bases, and 17 bases separated the two germline ends. The CDR3 has 15 amino acids. The genes are TRBV9 and TRBJ2-7; tentative D call: TRBD1 (5 bases). The TCR originated in a middle-aged man with glioma. Material: PBMCs, obtained from a glioma patient whose treatment included an IDH1 peptide vaccine. In DNA form, the CDR3 reads TGTGCCAGCCGTCCCAGGGTGGGCTACTCCTACGAGCAGTACTTC. It encodes CASRPRVGYSYEQYF.